This is a list of T cell receptor beta chains from one sample in a study of long-term antiretroviral therapy in people with HIV. Profiling relied on immunoSEQ multiplex PCR, and the TCRdb table lists in-frame clones only, not all of them. The table lists 30,000 to 35,000 clones, about 85% of them singletons. Sequencing used unsorted PBMCs, obtained 1.9 years after starting antiretroviral therapy. The receptors here all came from a man aged 18 to 29 with HIV. CDR3s include the opening cysteine and the closing phenylalanine or tryptophan. A D gene is named only where the DNA matches it firmly. Only some rows state a clone size, as once, few, many or a class for expanded clones.

v_gene: TRBV7-9
abundance: NA
j_gene: TRBJ1-1
d_gene: NA
CDR3nt: TGTGCCAGCAGCGCTCAGGACGAAAGGACTGAAGCTTTCTTT
CDR3aa: CASSAQDERTEAFF

v_gene: TRBV30
abundance: NA
j_gene: TRBJ1-2
d_gene: NA
CDR3nt: TGTGCCCTTCCGGCTCCTTCGGGTGGCTACACCTTC
CDR3aa: CALPAPSGGYTF

v_gene: TRBV6-5
abundance: NA
j_gene: TRBJ2-3
d_gene: NA
CDR3nt: TGTGCCAGCAGTTACGAAGGACAGCGCACAGATACGCAGTATTTT
CDR3aa: CASSYEGQRTDTQYF

v_gene: TRBV5-1
abundance: NA
j_gene: TRBJ1-2
d_gene: TRBD1
CDR3nt: TGCGCCAGCAGCTTGGTTTCAGGGGGGAACTATGGCTACACCTTC
CDR3aa: CASSLVSGGNYGYTF

v_gene: TRBV5-5
abundance: NA
j_gene: TRBJ1-1
d_gene: NA
CDR3nt: TGTGCCAGCATCCCACGTGGGCAGGGCAACACTGAAGCTTTCTTT
CDR3aa: CASIPRGQGNTEAFF

v_gene: TRBV23-1
abundance: NA
j_gene: TRBJ1-4
d_gene: TRBD1
CDR3nt: TGCGCCAGCAGTCGGGCAGATCGACAGGGAGGAGAAAAACTGTTTTTT
CDR3aa: CASSRADRQGGEKLFF

v_gene: TRBV7-9
abundance: NA
j_gene: TRBJ2-7
d_gene: TRBD1
CDR3nt: TGTGCCAGTGCGACAGGGGTTCGAACGGGAGAGCAGTACTTC
CDR3aa: CASATGVRTGEQYF

v_gene: TRBV19
abundance: NA
j_gene: TRBJ1-1
d_gene: TRBD1
CDR3nt: TGTGCCACTGGGACAGGGCCTGAAGCTTTCTTT
CDR3aa: CATGTGPEAFF

v_gene: TRBV19
abundance: NA
j_gene: TRBJ2-6
d_gene: NA
CDR3nt: TGTGCCAGTAGTATCACCCCCCCCACAGGGTTCGGGGCCAACGTCCTGACTTTC
CDR3aa: CASSITPPTGFGANVLTF

v_gene: TRBV7-9
abundance: NA
j_gene: TRBJ1-6
d_gene: TRBD1
CDR3nt: TGTGCCAGCAGCCTAATGGGAGGGACAGGGGTTAATTCACCCCTCCACTTT
CDR3aa: CASSLMGGTGVNSPLHF

v_gene: TRBV5-5
abundance: NA
j_gene: TRBJ2-2
d_gene: TRBD1
CDR3nt: TGTGCCAGCAGCTCCTATAGGTCGACAGGGCAAACAACGAACACCGGGGAGCTGTTTTTT
CDR3aa: CASSSYRSTGQTTNTGELFF

v_gene: TRBV18
abundance: NA
j_gene: TRBJ2-5
d_gene: TRBD2
CDR3nt: TGTGCCAGCTCACCACCGAGCGGGGGGGGAGCGAGTGAGACCCAGTACTTC
CDR3aa: CASSPPSGGGASETQYF

v_gene: TRBV4-1
abundance: NA
j_gene: TRBJ2-5
d_gene: NA
CDR3nt: TGCGCCAGCAGCCAAGATAGGGGTTATCTGCAGTACTTC
CDR3aa: CASSQDRGYLQYF

v_gene: TRBV5-4
abundance: NA
j_gene: TRBJ2-6
d_gene: TRBD2
CDR3nt: TGTGCCAGCAGCCCCCTCGCGGGAGGCAATGGGGCCAACGTCCTGACTTTC
CDR3aa: CASSPLAGGNGANVLTF

v_gene: TRBV13
abundance: NA
j_gene: TRBJ2-7
d_gene: NA
CDR3nt: TGTGCCAGCAGCCAAAATGACGACCCCGAGGAGCACTACGAGCAGTACTTC
CDR3aa: CASSQNDDPEEHYEQYF

v_gene: TRBV27
abundance: NA
j_gene: TRBJ1-4
d_gene: NA
CDR3nt: TGTGCCAGCAGTTATAAAGCTACTAATGAAAAACTGTTTTTT
CDR3aa: CASSYKATNEKLFF

v_gene: TRBV5-4
abundance: NA
j_gene: TRBJ1-1
d_gene: NA
CDR3nt: TGTGCCAGCAGCAGGGCCGGTGGGACTGAAGCTTTCTTT
CDR3aa: CASSRAGGTEAFF

v_gene: TRBV10-3
abundance: few
j_gene: TRBJ2-2
d_gene: TRBD1
CDR3nt: TGTGCCACGGGGTCCGGGACAGGGACCAACACCGGGGAGCTGTTTTTT
CDR3aa: CATGSGTGTNTGELFF

v_gene: TRBV6-1
abundance: few
j_gene: TRBJ2-2
d_gene: TRBD1
CDR3nt: TGTGCCAGCGGGGACAGATTCTTCGGGGAGCTGTTTTTT
CDR3aa: CASGDRFFGELFF

v_gene: TRBV25-1
abundance: NA
j_gene: TRBJ2-1
d_gene: NA
CDR3nt: TGTGCCAGCAGCCACAGCGGTGATTCATACAATGAGCAGTTCTTC
CDR3aa: CASSHSGDSYNEQFF

v_gene: TRBV5-1
abundance: NA
j_gene: TRBJ2-6
d_gene: NA
CDR3nt: TGCGCCAGCAGCTTGTTAACAGCTGGGGCCAACGTCCTGACTTTC
CDR3aa: CASSLLTAGANVLTF

v_gene: TRBV6-4
abundance: NA
j_gene: TRBJ2-1
d_gene: TRBD2
CDR3nt: TGTGCCAGCAGTGCCAAAAGCGGGGGACTGAATGAGCAGTTCTTC
CDR3aa: CASSAKSGGLNEQFF

v_gene: TRBV18
abundance: NA
j_gene: TRBJ2-6
d_gene: NA
CDR3nt: TGTGCCAGCTCACCGGCGAGCTCTGGGGCCAACGTCCTGACTTTC
CDR3aa: CASSPASSGANVLTF

v_gene: TRBV29-1
abundance: NA
j_gene: TRBJ2-2
d_gene: NA
CDR3nt: TGCAGCGCCGATTTCAGGGGCACCGGGGAGCTGTTTTTT
CDR3aa: CSADFRGTGELFF

v_gene: TRBV25-1
abundance: NA
j_gene: TRBJ2-2
d_gene: TRBD1
CDR3nt: TGTGCCAGCAGTCGAGCAGGGGGCACCGGGGAGCTGTTTTTT
CDR3aa: CASSRAGGTGELFF

v_gene: TRBV11-2
abundance: NA
j_gene: TRBJ2-7
d_gene: NA
CDR3nt: TGTGCCAGCACCTCCTTTCGGGGGCTGGACGAGCAGTACTTC
CDR3aa: CASTSFRGLDEQYF